This TCR beta chain comes out of a study of T-cell reconstitution after alpha-beta-depleted transplantation in children. Study-level results: The origin of alpha-beta T cells about two months after transplant was reportedly several hundred expanded graft clones.

This clonotype was picked up a small number of times. Its antigen is as yet unknown. Germline V gene lookup returns CDR1 MGHRA and CDR2 YSYEKL. There are 15 residues in the CDR3. V shed 3 bases and J shed 5 bases, with 14 bases lying between them. Preparation of the TCRbeta library used unique molecular identifiers. TCRdb reprocessed the PCR reads via MiXCR and lists one record per CDR3 protein. The table has approximately 520,000 distinct CDR3 sequences, roughly an eighth seen once; the top ten hold 13% to 15%. This chain joins TRBV4-1 and TRBJ2-1; maybe TRBD2 (6 bases). The starting material was PBMCs, mostly from graft donor cells, obtained 180 days after TCRalphabeta/CD19-depleted stem cell transplant. The TCR was taken from a female patient aged 2 to 10 who had a stem cell transplant for aplastic anemia, so the T cells may come from the graft donor. The chain's CDR3 is CASSQAGLSDNEQFF. CDR3 nucleotides: TGCGCCAGCAGCCAGGCGGGACTCTCTGACAATGAGCAGTTCTTC.